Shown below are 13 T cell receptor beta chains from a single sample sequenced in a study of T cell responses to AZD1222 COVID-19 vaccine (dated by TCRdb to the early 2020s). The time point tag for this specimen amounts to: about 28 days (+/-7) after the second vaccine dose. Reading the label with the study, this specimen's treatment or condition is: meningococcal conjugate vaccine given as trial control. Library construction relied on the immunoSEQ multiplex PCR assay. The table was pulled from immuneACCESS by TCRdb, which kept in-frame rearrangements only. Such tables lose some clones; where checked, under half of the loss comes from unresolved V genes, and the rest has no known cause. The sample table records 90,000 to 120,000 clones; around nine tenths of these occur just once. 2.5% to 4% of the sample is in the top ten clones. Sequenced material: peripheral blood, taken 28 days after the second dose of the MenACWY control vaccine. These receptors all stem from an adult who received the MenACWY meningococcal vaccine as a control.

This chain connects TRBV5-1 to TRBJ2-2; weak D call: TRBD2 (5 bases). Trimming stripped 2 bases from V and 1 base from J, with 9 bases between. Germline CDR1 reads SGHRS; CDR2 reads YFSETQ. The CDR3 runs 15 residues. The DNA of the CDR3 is TGCGCCAGCAGCTTTCGGGATGAGAACACCGGGGAGCTGTTTTTT. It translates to CASSFRDENTGELFF.

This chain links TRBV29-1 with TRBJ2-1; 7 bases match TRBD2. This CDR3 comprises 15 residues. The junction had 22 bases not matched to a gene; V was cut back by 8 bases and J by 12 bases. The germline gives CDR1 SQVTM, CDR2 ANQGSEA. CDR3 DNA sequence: TGCAGCACCCTTTTGACTAGCTCCCAAAGTGGAGGGCAGTTCTTC. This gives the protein CSTLLTSSQSGGQFF.

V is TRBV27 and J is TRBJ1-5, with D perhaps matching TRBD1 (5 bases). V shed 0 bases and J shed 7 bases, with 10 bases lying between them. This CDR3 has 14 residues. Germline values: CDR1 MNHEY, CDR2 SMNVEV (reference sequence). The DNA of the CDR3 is TGTGCCAGCAGTTTATCAGGGGCCGGGCAGCCCCAGCATTTT. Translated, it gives CASSLSGAGQPQHF.

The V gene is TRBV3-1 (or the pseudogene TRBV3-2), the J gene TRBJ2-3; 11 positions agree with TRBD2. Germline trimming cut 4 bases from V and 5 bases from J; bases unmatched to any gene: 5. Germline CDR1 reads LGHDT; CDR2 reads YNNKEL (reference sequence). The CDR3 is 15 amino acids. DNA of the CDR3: TGTGCCAGCAGCCCTAGCGGGGGGTGGTTAGATACGCAGTATTTT. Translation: CASSPSGGWLDTQYF.

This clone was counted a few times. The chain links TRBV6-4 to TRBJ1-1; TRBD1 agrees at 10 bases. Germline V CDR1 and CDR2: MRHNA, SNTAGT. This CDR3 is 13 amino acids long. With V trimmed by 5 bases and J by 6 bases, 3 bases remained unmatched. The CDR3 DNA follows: TGTGCCAGCAGTTTGACAGGGGGCCCTGAAGCTTTCTTT. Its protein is CASSLTGGPEAFF.

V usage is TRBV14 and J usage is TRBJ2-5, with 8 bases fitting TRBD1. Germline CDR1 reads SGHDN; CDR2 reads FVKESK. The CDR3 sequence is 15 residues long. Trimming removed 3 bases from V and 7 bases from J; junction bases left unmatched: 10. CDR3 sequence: CASSQGQDLRGTQYF. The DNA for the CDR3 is TGTGCCAGCAGCCAGGGACAGGACCTTCGGGGGACCCAGTACTTC. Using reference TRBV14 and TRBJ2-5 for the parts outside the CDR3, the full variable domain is EAGVTQFPSHSVIEKGQTVTLRCDPISGHDNLYWYRRVMGKEIKFLLHFVKESKQDESGMPNNRFLAERTGGTYSTLKVQPAELEDSGVYFCASSQGQDLRGTQYFGPGTRLLVL.

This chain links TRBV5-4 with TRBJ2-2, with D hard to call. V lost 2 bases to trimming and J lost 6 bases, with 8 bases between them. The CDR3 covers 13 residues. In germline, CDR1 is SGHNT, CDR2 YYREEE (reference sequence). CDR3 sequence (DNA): TGTGCCAGCAGCTTCGCCCGGTCCGGGGAGCTGTTTTTT. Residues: CASSFARSGELFF. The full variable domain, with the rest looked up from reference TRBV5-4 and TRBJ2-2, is ETGVTQSPTHLIKTRGQQVTLRCSSQSGHNTVSWYQQALGQGPQFIFQYYREEENGRGNFPPRFSGLQFPNYSSELNVNALELDDSALYLCASSFARSGELFFGEGSRLTVL.

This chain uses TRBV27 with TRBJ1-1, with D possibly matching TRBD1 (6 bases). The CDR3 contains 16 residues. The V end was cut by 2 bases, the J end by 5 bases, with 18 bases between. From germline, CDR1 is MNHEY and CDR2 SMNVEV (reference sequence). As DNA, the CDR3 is TGTGCCAGCAGTTTACGCTGGGGGCTGGGGGGAACTGAAGCTTTCTTT. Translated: CASSLRWGLGGTEAFF.

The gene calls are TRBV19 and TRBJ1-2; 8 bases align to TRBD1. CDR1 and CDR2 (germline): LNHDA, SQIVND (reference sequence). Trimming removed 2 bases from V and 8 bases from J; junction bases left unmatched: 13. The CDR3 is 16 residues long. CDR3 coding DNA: TGTGCCAGTAGTATACCCCCGACGCAGGGGGCTTGGGGCTACACCTTC. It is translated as CASSIPPTQGAWGYTF.

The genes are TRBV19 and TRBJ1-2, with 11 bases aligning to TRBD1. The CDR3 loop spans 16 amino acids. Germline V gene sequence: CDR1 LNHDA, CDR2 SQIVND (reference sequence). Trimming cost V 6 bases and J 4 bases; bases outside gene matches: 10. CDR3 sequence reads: CASRGTGGDLFYGYTF. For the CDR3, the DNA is TGTGCCAGTAGAGGGACAGGGGGGGATCTCTTCTATGGCTACACCTTC. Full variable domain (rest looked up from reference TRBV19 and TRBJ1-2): DGGITQSPKYLFRKEGQNVTLSCEQNLNHDAMYWYRQDPGQGLRLIYYSQIVNDFQKGDIAEGYSVSREKKESFPLTVTSAQKNPTAFYLCASRGTGGDLFYGYTFGSGTRLTVV.

The CDR3 DNA reads as TGTGCCAGCAGTCAAGATCCTGTGGGAAAGAACACCGGGGAGCTGTTTTTT. Translated, it gives CASSQDPVGKNTGELFF. The chain employs TRBV11-3 and TRBJ2-2; no definite D call. In germline, CDR1 is SGHNT, CDR2 YENEEA. Trimming stripped 6 bases from V and 1 base from J, with 18 bases between. This CDR3 region has 17 residues.

In DNA form, the CDR3 reads TGTGCCACCAGCAGAGGCCAGGGGCCCGGGGAGCTGTTTTTT. Translated: CATSRGQGPGELFF. V and J are TRBV15 and TRBJ2-2, with a possible D match to TRBD1 (6 bases). V lost 1 base and J lost 6, with 9 bases in between. Germline V gives CDR1 LNHNV, CDR2 YYDKDF (reference sequence). The CDR3 is 14 amino acids. The full variable domain, rest sourced from reference TRBV15 and TRBJ2-2, is DAMVIQNPRYQVTQFGKPVTLSCSQTLNHNVMYWYQQKSSQAPKLLFHYYDKDFNNEADTPDNFQSRRPNTSFCFLDIRSPGLGDTAMYLCATSRGQGPGELFFGEGSRLTVL.

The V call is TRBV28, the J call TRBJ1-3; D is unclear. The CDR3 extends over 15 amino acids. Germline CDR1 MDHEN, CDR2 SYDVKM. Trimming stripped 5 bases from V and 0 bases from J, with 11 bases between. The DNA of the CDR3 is TGTGCCAGCAGTGAGAGTAGCGGCTCTGGAAACACCATATATTTT. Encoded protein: CASSESSGSGNTIYF.